The source of this TCR beta chain is a study of cytomegalovirus exposure and HLA in healthy donors. The study ran its PCR with 60 Vbeta and 13 Jbeta primers. In the authors' methods: A later analysis counted approximately 80 million unique TCR beta chains, some 11 million shared. Libraries were prepared by immunoSEQ multiplex PCR; TCRdb keeps only in-frame clonotypes and omits some of them. V and J calls plus clone size are reproduced from that table; the DNA served to infer D and trimming. This table has about 150,000 clones, roughly 83% appearing once. The CDR3 has 19 amino acids. Per the germline V gene, CDR1 is SGHAT and CDR2 is FQNNGV. Losses at the gene ends were 0 bases for V and 5 bases for J; bases not matched to a gene: 16.

What was sequenced was PBMCs. This clonotype was sampled from a boy aged 2 to 10 in good health and CMV-seronegative. V and J are TRBV11-2 and TRBJ2-1; 7 bases line up with TRBD2. As DNA, the CDR3 is TGTGCCAGCAGCTTAGAGGTCGGGGGAGGGCCGTTATCGGACAATGAGCAGTTCTTC. This gives the protein CASSLEVGGGPLSDNEQFF.